This T cell receptor (beta chain) stems from a study of blood T cell repertoires in COVID-19. About the research overall: Samples taken during acute and convalescent COVID-19 were collected in the United States, Italy and Spain. The cDNA or gDNA used as material had been derived from T cells, B-cell-depleted T cells, or PBMCs.

Only one count was recorded for this clone. How the authors handled the data: Counts of nucleated cells, estimated from reference gene primer amplification, were obtained. The method was immunoSEQ multiplex PCR; TCRdb's version includes in-frame clones alone and lacks a portion of them. V and J calls and clone size are given by that table; D and trimming were obtained from the DNA. The sample has roughly 43,000 clones; approximately 88% are singletons. Trimming took off 3 bases at V and 4 bases at J, with 10 bases between the two ends. The CDR3 is 13 amino acids. Germline V gene lookup returns CDR1 LNHNV and CDR2 YYDKDF (reference sequence).

The V call is TRBV15, the J call TRBJ2-7; D gene uncertain. Sequenced material: peripheral blood. This TCR was sampled from a human donor in a cohort sampled during active COVID-19. DNA of the CDR3: TGTGCCACCAGCAGGCAAATAGAATACGAGCAGTACTTC. It codes for CATSRQIEYEQYF. The entire variable domain, with the rest obtained from reference TRBV15 and TRBJ2-7, is as follows: DAMVIQNPRYQVTQFGKPVTLSCSQTLNHNVMYWYQQKSSQAPKLLFHYYDKDFNNEADTPDNFQSRRPNTSFCFLDIRSPGLGDTAMYLCATSRQIEYEQYFGPGTRLTVT.